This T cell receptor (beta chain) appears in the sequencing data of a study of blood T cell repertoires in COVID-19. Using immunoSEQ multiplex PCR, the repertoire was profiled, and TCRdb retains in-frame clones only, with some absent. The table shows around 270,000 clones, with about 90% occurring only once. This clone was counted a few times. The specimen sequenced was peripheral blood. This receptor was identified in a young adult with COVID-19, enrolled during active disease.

This CDR3 reads CSAKGDSGYTF. CDR3 bases: TGCAGCGCCAAGGGGGACAGTGGCTACACCTTC. The chain employs TRBV29-1 and TRBJ1-2; 7 bases match TRBD1. Germline trimming cut 7 bases from V and 7 bases from J; bases unmatched to any gene: 6. The CDR3 is 11 amino acids. CDR1 is SQVTM, CDR2 ANQGSEA, per germline.